What follows is one TCR beta chain and its context. This entry belongs to a study of blood T cell repertoires in COVID-19. Study background: Collection of acute and convalescent COVID-19 samples took place in the United States, Italy and Spain. PBMCs, B-cell-depleted T cells, or T cells provided the cDNA or gDNA that made up the material.

CDR1 and CDR2 (germline): LGHDT, YNNKEL (reference sequence). The CDR3 is 12 amino acids. Deletions cut 4 bases from V and 4 bases from J, with 5 bases between. Per the study methods: Reference gene primer amplification in the assay estimated nucleated cell counts. Here immunoSEQ multiplex PCR was the method, and the copy in TCRdb shows in-frame clones only, minus some. V, J and clone size are those of that table, while D and trimming were read from the DNA. The sample has 220,000 or so clones; approximately 84% are singletons. Material: peripheral blood. This TCR came from a woman older than 75 with acute or convalescent COVID-19. V and J are TRBV3-1 (or the pseudogene TRBV3-2) and TRBJ2-1; D unclear. CDR3 nucleotide sequence: TGTGCCAGCAGCCCCAGATACAATGAGCAGTTCTTC. It encodes CASSPRYNEQFF.